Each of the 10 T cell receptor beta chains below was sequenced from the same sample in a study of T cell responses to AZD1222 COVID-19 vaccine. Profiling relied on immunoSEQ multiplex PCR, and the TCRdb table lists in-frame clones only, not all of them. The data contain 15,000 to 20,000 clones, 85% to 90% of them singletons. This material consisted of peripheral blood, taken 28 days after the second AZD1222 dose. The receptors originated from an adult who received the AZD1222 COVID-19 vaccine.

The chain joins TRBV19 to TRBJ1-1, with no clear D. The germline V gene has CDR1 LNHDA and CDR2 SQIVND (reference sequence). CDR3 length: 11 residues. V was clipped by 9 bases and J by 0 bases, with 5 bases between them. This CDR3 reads CASGMNTEAFF. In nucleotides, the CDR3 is TGTGCCAGCGGGATGAACACTGAAGCTTTCTTT.

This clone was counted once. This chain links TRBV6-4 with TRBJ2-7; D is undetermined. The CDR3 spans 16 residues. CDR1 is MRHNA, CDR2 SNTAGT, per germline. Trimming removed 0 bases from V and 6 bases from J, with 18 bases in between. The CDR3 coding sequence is TGTGCCAGCAGTGACTCGGTATATCAACTCCCCATCGAGCAGTACGTC. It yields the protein CASSDSVYQLPIEQYV.

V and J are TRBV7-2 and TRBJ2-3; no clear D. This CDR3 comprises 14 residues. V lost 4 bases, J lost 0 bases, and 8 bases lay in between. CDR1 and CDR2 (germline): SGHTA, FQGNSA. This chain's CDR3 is CASSSAYSTDTQYF. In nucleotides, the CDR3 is TGTGCCAGCAGCTCGGCATATAGCACAGATACGCAGTATTTT.

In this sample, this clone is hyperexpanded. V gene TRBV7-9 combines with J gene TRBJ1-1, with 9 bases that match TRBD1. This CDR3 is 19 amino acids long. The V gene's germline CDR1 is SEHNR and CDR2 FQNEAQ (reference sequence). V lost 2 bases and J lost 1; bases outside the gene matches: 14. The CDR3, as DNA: TGTGCCAGCAGCTTACCTTTCCCGACAGGGGGAAAGGAGAACACTGAAGCTTTCTTT. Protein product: CASSLPFPTGGKENTEAFF.

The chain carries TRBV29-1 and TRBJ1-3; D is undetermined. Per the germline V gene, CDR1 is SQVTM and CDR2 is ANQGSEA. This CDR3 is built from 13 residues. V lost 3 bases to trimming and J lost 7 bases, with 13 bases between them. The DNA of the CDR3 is TGCAGCGTTGAGTTTTTCGGCGGGAACACCATATATTTT. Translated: CSVEFFGGNTIYF.

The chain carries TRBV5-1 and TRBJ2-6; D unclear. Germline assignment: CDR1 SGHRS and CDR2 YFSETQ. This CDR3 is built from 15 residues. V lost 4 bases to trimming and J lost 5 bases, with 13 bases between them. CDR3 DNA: TGCGCCAGCAGCGTGGGGATGATGCGGGCCAACGTCCTGACTTTC. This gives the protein CASSVGMMRANVLTF.

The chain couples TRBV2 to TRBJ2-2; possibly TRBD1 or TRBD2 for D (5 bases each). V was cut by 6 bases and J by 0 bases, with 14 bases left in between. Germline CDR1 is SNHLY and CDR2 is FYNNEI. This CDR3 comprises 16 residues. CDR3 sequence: CASRRGVSSNTGELFF. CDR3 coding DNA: TGTGCCAGCAGAAGAGGGGTCAGCTCGAACACCGGGGAGCTGTTTTTT.

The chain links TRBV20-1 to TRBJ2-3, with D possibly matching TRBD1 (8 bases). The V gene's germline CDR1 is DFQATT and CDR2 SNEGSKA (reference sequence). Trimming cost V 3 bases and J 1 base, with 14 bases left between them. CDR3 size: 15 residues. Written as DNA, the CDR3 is TGCAGTGCTAGTCAGCGGGGACAGGGCACAGATACGCAGTATTTT. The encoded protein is CSASQRGQGTDTQYF.

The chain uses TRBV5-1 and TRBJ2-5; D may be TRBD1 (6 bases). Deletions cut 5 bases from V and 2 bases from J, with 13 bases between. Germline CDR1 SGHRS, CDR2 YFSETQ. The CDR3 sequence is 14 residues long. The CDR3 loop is CASRGAFGQETQYF. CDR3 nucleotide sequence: TGCGCCAGCAGGGGGGCGTTTGGTCAAGAGACCCAGTACTTC.

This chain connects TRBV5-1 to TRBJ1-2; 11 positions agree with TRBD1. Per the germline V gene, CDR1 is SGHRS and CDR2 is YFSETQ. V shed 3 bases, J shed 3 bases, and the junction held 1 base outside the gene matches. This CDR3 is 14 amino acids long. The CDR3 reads CASSSGQGDYGYTF. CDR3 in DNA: TGCGCCAGCAGCTCGGGACAGGGGGACTATGGCTACACCTTC.